This T cell receptor beta chain was profiled in a study of early T cells in non-severe SARS-CoV-2 infection. Study at large: Alpha and beta chains were unpaired, from unsorted whole-blood bulk RNA.

Findings of the study overall: VDJdb matching, biased toward anti-spike CD8 responses, missed private and CD4 specificities.

Details on this clonotype: Its target is not known.

The CDR3 is made up of 13 amino acids. The germline V and J ends were trimmed by 5 bases and 1 base, with 11 bases remaining between them. In germline, CDR1 is SQVTM, CDR2 ANQGSEA. The protocol attached unique molecular identifiers to individual cDNA molecules. TCRdb ran MiXCR on the 5' RACE reads and lists one entry per CDR3 protein. This table has fewer than 35,000 distinct CDR3 sequences, 5% appearing once. The sequence was obtained from an adult who was a healthcare worker with PCR-confirmed SARS-CoV-2 infection or an uninfected control (not recorded which). The chain recombines TRBV29-1 with TRBJ1-1, with D possibly matching TRBD1 (5 bases). The sample consisted of whole blood. CDR3 residues: CSVTRTGNTEAFF. CDR3 sequence (DNA): TGCAGCGTTACCCGTACAGGGAACACTGAAGCTTTCTTT. Full variable domain (outside the CDR3, taken from reference TRBV29-1 and TRBJ1-1): SAVISQKPSRDICQRGTSLTIQCQVDSQVTMMFWYRQQPGQSLTLIATANQGSEATYESGFVIDKFPISRPNLTFSTLTVSNMSPEDSSIYLCSVTRTGNTEAFFGQGTRLTVV.